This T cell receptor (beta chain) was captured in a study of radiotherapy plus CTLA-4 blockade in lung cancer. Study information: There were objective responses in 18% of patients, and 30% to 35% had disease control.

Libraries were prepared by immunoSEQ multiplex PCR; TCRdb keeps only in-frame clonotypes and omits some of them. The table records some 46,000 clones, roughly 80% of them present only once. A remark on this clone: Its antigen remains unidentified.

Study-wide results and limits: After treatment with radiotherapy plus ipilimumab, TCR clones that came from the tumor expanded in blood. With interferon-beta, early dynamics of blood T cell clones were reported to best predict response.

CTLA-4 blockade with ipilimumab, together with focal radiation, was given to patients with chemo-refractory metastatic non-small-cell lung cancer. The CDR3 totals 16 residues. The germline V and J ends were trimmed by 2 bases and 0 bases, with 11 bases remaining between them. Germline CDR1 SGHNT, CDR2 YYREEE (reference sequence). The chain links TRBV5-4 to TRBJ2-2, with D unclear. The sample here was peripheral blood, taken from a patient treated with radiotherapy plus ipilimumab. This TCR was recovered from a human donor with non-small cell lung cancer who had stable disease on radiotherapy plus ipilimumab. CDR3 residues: CASSFPTSANTGELFF. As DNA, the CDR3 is TGTGCCAGCAGCTTTCCCACCAGCGCGAACACCGGGGAGCTGTTTTTT.